This record looks at one TCR beta chain sequence and its context. As yet, its antigen is unknown. Memory CD4+ T cells were sorted as CD4+CD45RO+CD25- cells. Study findings and constraints: In terms of TCR gene usage, tumor memory CD4+ T cells clustered together with blood and lymph node memory CD4+ cells, as well as with lymph node naive CD4+ cells.

Full-length variable regions came from constant-region reverse primers plus semi-nested Nested Universal Primer A PCR. One entry per CDR3 protein, called by TCRdb with MiXCR from the 5' RACE reads. Among approximately 53,000 distinct CDR3 sequences listed, more than 25% were seen once. From germline, CDR1 is SGHRS and CDR2 YFSETQ. This CDR3 contains 13 residues. The V and J ends lost 6 bases and 2 bases respectively, with 12 bases between them. This chain uses TRBV5-1 with TRBJ2-7; TRBD1 is a possible D gene (5 bases). The clonotype comes from a female donor with breast cancer. Sequencing used tumor-infiltrating memory CD4+ T cells sorted from the breast tumor. Subset here: memory CD4+ T cells, CD4+CD45RO+CD25-. CDR3: CASTDTATYEQYF. CDR3 sequence (DNA): TGCGCCAGCACGGACACCGCGACCTACGAGCAGTACTTC.